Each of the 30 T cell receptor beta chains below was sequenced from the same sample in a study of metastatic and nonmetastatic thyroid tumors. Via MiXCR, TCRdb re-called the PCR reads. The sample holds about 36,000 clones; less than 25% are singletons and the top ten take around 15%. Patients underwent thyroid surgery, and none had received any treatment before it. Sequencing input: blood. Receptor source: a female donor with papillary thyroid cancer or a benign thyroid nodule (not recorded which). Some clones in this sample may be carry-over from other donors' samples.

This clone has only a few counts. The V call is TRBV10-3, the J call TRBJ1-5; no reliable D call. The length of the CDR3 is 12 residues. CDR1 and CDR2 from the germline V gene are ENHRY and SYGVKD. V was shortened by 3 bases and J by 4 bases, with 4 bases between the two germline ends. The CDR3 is CAISDGNQPQHF. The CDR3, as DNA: TGTGCCATCAGTGATGGGAATCAGCCCCAGCATTTT.

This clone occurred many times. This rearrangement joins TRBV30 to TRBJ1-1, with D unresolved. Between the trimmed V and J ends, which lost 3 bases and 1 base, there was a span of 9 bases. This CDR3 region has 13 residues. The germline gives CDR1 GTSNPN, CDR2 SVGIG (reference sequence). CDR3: CAWRDTANTEAFF. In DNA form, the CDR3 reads TGTGCCTGGAGGGATACAGCGAACACTGAAGCTTTCTTT.

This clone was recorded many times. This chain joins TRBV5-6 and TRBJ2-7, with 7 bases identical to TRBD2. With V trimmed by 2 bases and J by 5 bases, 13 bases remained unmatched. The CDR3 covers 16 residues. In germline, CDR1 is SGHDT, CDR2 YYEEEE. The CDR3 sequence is CASSFRFAGEKDEQYF. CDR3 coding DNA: TGTGCCAGCAGCTTTAGGTTTGCGGGAGAGAAAGACGAGCAGTACTTC.

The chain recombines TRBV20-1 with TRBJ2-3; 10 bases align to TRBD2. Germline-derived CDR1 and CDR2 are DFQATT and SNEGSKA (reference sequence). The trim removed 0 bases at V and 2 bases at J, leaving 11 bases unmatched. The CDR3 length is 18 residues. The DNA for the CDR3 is TGCAGTGCTAGAGATGACCCTCGGACTAGCGGCCACACAGATACGCAGTATTTT. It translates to CSARDDPRTSGHTDTQYF.

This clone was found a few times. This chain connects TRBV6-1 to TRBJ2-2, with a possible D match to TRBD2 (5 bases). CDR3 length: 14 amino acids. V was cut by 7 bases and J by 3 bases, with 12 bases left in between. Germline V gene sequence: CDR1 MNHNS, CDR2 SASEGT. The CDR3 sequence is CASKGSQDTGELFF. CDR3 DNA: TGTGCCAGCAAAGGGAGCCAGGACACCGGGGAGCTGTTTTTT.

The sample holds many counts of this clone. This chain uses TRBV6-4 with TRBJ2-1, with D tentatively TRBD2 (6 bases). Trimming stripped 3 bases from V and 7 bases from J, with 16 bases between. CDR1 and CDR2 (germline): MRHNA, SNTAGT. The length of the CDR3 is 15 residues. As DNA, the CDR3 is TGTGCCAGCAGTGAGGGGCAGGCGGGAAATAATGAGCAGTTCTTC. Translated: CASSEGQAGNNEQFF.

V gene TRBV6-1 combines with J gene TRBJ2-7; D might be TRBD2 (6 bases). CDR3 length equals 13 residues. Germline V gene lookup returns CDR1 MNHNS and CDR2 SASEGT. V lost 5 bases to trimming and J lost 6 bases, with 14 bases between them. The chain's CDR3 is CASSPGDAREQYF. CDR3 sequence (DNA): TGTGCCAGCAGTCCGGGGGACGCTCGCGAGCAGTACTTC.

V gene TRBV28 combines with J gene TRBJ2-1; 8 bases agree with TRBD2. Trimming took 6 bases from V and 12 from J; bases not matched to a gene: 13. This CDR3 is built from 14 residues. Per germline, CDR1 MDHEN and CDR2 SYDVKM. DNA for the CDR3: TGTGCCAGCAGCTCGGGACTAGAGTGGGATCCGCAGTTCTTC. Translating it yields CASSSGLEWDPQFF.

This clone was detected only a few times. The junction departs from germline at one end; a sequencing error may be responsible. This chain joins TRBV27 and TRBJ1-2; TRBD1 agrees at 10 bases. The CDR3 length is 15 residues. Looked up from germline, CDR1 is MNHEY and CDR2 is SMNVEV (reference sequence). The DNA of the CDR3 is TGTGCCAGCAGGTCCGGGACAGGGGTTTATCATGGCTACACCTTT. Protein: CASRSGTGVYHGYTF.

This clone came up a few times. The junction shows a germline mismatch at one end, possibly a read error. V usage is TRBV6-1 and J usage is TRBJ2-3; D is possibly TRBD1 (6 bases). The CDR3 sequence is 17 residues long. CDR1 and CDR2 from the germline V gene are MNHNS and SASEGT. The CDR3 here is CASIEGTWGAWGDTQYF. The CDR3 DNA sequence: TGTGCCAGCATTGAAGGGACATGGGGCGCCTGGGGAGATACGCAGTATTTT.

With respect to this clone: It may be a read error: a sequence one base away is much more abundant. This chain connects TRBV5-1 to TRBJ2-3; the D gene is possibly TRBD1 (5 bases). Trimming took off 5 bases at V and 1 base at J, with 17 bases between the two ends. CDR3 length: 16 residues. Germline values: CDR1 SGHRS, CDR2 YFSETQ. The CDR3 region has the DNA TGCGCCAGCAGGACAGTTGATGAGTTTCGCACAGATACGCAGTATTTT. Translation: CASRTVDEFRTDTQYF. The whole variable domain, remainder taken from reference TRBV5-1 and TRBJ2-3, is KAGVTQTPRYLIKTRGQQVTLSCSPISGHRSVSWYQQTPGQGLQFLFEYFSETQRNKGNFPGRFSGRQFSNSRSEMNVSTLELGDSALYLCASRTVDEFRTDTQYFGPGTRLTVL.

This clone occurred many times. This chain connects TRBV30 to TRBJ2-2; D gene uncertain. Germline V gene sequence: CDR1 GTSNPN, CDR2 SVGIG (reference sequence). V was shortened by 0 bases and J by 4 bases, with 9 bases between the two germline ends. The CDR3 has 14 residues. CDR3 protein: CAWSVTGLTGELFF. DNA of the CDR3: TGTGCCTGGAGTGTAACCGGGCTCACCGGGGAGCTGTTTTTT.

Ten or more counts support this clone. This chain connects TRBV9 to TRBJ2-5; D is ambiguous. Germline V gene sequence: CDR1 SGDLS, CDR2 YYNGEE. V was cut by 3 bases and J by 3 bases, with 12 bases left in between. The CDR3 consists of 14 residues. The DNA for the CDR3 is TGTGCCAGCAGCGCTTATCCCCGGGAAGAGACCCAGTACTTC. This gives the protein CASSAYPREETQYF.

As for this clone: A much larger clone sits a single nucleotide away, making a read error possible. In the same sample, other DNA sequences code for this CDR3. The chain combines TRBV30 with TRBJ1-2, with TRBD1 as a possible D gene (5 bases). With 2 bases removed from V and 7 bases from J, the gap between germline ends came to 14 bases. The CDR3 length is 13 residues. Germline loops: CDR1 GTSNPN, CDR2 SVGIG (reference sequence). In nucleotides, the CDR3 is TGTGCCTGGAGTTCGGAGGGCACAGGTGGCTACACCTTC. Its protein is CAWSSEGTGGYTF. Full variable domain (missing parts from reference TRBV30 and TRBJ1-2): SQTIHQWPATLVQPVGSPLSLECTVEGTSNPNLYWYRQAAGRGLQLLFYSVGIGQISSEVPQNLSASRPQDRQFILSSKKLLLSDSGFYLCAWSSEGTGGYTFGSGTRLTVV.

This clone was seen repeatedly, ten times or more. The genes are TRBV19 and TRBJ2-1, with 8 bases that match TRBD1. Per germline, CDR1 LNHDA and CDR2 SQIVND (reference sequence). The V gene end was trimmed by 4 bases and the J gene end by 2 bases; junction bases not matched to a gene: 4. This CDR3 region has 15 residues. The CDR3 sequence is CASSTTGDPYNEQFF. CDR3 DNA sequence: TGTGCCAGTAGTACGACAGGGGATCCCTACAATGAGCAGTTCTTC.

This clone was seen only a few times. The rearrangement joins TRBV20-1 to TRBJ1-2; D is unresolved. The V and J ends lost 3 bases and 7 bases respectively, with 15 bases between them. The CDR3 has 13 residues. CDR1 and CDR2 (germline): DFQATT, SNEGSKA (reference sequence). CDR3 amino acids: CSASEEQLRGYTF. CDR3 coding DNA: TGCAGTGCTAGCGAGGAACAACTTCGTGGCTACACCTTC.

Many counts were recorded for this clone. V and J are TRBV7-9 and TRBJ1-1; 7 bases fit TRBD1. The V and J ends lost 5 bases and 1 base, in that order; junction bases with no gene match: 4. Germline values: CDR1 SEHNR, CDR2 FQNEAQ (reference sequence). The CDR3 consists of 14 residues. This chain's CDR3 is CASSPDRTNTEAFF. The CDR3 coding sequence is TGTGCCAGCAGCCCGGACAGGACGAACACTGAAGCTTTCTTT.

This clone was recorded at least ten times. Written as DNA, the CDR3 is TGTGCCAGCAGCCTAACTAGCGGGAGGGGCACCGGGGAGCTGTTTTTT. As protein: CASSLTSGRGTGELFF. The V call is TRBV11-2, the J call TRBJ2-2, with 13 positions matching TRBD2. CDR3 size: 16 residues. The germline V gene has CDR1 SGHAT and CDR2 FQNNGV. The V segment lost 5 bases and the J segment 4 bases; nucleotides outside the gene matches: 4.

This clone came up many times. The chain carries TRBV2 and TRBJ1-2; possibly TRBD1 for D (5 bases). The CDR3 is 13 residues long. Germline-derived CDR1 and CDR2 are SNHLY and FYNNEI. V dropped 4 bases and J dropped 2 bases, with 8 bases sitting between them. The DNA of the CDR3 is TGTGCCAGCAGTGGGACATTGAACTATGGCTACACCTTC. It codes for CASSGTLNYGYTF.

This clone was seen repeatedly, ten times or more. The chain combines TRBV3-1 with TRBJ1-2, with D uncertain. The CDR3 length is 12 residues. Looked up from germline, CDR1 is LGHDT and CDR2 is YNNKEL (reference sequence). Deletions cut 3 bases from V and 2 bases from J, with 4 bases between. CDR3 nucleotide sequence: TGTGCCAGCAGCCAGGGGAACTATGGCTACACCTTC. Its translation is CASSQGNYGYTF.

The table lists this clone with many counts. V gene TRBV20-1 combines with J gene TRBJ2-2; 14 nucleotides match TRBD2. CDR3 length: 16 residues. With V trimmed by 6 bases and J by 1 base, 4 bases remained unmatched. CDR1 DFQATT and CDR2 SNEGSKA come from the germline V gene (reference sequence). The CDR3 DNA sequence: TGCAGTGCCAGCGGACTAGCGGGAGGGAACACCGGGGAGCTGTTTTTT. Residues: CSASGLAGGNTGELFF.

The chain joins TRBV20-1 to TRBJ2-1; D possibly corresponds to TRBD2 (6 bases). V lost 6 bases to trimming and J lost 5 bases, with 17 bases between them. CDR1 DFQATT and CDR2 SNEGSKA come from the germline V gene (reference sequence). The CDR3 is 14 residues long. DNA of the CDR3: TGCAGTGCGCACGCGGGACGGGAGAACAATGAGCAGTTCTTC. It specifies CSAHAGRENNEQFF.

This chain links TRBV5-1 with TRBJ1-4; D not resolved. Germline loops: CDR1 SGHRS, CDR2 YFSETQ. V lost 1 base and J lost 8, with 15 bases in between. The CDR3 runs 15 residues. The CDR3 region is CASSLYLGRQEKLFF. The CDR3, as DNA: TGCGCCAGCAGCTTGTATCTTGGCAGGCAAGAAAAACTGTTTTTT.

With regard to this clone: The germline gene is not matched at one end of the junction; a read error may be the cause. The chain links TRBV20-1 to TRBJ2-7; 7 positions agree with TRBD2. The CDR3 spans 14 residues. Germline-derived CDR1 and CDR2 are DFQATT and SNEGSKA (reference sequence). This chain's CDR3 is CSARETAGRDDQYF. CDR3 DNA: TGCAGTGCTAGAGAGACGGCAGGGAGGGACGATCAGTACTTC.

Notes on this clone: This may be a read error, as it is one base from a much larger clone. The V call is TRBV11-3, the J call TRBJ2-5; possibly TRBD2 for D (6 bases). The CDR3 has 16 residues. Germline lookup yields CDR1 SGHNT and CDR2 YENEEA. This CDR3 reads CASILMGQGGGETQYF. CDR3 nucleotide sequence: TGTGCCAGCATCTTAATGGGTCAGGGAGGTGGGGAGACCCAGTACTTC. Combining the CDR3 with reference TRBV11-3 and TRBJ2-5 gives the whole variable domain EAGVVQSPRYKIIEKKQPVAFWCNPISGHNTLYWYLQNLGQGPELLIRYENEEAVDDSQLPKDRFSAERLKGVDSTLKIQPAELGDSAVYLCASILMGQGGGETQYFGPGTRLLVL.

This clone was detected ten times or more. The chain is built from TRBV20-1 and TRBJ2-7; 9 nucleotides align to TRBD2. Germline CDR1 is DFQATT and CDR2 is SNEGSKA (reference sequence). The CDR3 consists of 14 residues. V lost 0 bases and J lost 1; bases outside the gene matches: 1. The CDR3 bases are TGCAGTGCTAGAGAAACTAGCGGGTCCTACGAGCAGTACTTC. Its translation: CSARETSGSYEQYF.

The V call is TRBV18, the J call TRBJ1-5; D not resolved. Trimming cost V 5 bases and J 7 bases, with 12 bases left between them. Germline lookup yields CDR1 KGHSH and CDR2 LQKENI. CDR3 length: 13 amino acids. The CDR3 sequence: CASSVGINQPQHF. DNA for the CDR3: TGTGCCAGCTCAGTGGGGATTAACCAGCCCCAGCATTTT.

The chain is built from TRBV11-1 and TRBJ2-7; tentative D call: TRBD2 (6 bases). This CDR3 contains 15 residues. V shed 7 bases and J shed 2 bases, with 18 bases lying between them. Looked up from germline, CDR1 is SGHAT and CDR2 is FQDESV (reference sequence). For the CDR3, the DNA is TGTGCCAGCATCCTAAGACATGGGGGGACCTACGAGCAGTACTTC. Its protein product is CASILRHGGTYEQYF.

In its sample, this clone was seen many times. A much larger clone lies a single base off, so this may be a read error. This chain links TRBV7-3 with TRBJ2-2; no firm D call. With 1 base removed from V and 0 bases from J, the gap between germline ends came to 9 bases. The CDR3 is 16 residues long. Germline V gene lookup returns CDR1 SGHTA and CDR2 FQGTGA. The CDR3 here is CASSLNPRSNTGELFF. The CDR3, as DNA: TGTGCCAGCAGCTTAAATCCTAGGTCGAACACCGGGGAGCTGTTTTTT.

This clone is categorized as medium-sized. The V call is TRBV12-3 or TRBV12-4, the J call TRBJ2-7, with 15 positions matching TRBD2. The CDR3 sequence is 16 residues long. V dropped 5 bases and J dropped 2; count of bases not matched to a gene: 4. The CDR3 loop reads CASSPRTSGRAYEQYF. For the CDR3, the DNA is TGTGCCAGCAGTCCGCGGACTAGCGGGAGGGCCTACGAGCAGTACTTC.